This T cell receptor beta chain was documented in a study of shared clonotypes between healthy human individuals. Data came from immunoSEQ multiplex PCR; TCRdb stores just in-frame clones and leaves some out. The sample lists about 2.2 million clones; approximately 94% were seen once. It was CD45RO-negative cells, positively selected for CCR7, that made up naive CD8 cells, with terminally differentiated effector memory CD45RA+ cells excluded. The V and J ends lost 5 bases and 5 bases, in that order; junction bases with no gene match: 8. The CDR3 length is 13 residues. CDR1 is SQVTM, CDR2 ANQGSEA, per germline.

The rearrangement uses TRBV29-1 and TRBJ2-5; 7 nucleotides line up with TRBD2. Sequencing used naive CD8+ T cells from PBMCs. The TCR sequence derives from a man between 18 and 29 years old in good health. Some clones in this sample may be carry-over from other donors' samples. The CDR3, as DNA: TGCAGCGTTTGCGGGAGAGAGGATGAGACCCAGTACTTC. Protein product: CSVCGREDETQYF. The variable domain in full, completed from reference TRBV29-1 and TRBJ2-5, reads SAVISQKPSRDICQRGTSLTIQCQVDSQVTMMFWYRQQPGQSLTLIATANQGSEATYESGFVIDKFPISRPNLTFSTLTVSNMSPEDSSIYLCSVCGREDETQYFGPGTRLLVL.